This T cell receptor beta chain originates from a study of blood T cell repertoires in COVID-19. The CDR3 sequence is 14 residues long. The V gene end was trimmed by 4 bases and the J gene end by 11 bases; junction bases not matched to a gene: 9. Germline V gene lookup returns CDR1 MNHEY and CDR2 SVGEGT. Profiling relied on immunoSEQ multiplex PCR, and the TCRdb table lists in-frame clones only, not all of them. The top ten hold more than 5.5% of the sample, which has hundreds of thousands of clones, roughly 90% seen once. The chain recombines TRBV6-2 or TRBV6-3 with TRBJ2-1, with TRBD2 matching over 9 bases. This TCR was recovered from a man in his 60s who had recovered from COVID-19. Sequences were obtained from peripheral blood. CDR3 in amino acids: CASSFRGRARKQFF. In DNA form, the CDR3 reads TGTGCCAGCAGTTTCCGCGGGAGGGCCAGGAAGCAGTTCTTC.